This T cell receptor beta chain was observed in a study of OX40 agonist ivuxolimab in advanced cancers. Background on the whole study: Ivuxolimab, which targeted the costimulatory receptor OX40 (CD134), was an agonistic, fully human IgG2 monoclonal antibody. The point of sequencing TCRbeta in the periphery was to test whether ivuxolimab changed TCR sequence diversity and drove clonal T-cell expansion. The paper covers the monotherapy dose-escalation part of the phase I ivuxolimab trial, which included N of about 50 patients. Prior anti-PD-1, anti-PD-L1 or anti-CTLA-4 therapy was permitted, and 40% of dose-escalation patients had received checkpoint inhibitors. In the dose-escalation cohort, 70% to 85% of patients were male, and the mean age was 60 years with a range of roughly 20 to 85. Intravenous ivuxolimab was administered to patients every 2 weeks at six dose levels: 0.01, 0.1, 0.3, 1.5, 3 and 10 mg/kg. Partial responses were achieved by three dose-escalation patients, of whom one had hepatocellular carcinoma and two had cutaneous melanoma. Of the approximately 54 patients in dose escalation, 19 had hepatocellular carcinoma, some 15 had melanoma, 9 had renal cell carcinoma and 9 had head and neck cancer. Results the study describes overall, beyond this receptor: Which antigens the clonally expanded peripheral T cells were specific for was not determined. In the 0.1-3.0 mg/kg groups, partial responders had among the lowest normalized peripheral clonal expansion, particularly in CD8+ T cells. On average, CD8+ T cells showed more expanded clones than CD4+ T cells after ivuxolimab. Low levels of normalized T-cell clonal expansion were also seen in some nonresponding patients. Clonal expansion of both CD4+ and CD8+ blood T cells was observed from baseline to week 6 at doses 0.1 to 3.0 mg/kg.

For sequencing of the TCRbeta CDR3 region, genomic DNA was extracted from the sorted cells. The immunoSEQ Assay was used for sequencing of TCRbeta CDR3 regions. The table comes from immuneACCESS by way of TCRdb, which keeps in-frame sequences with V and J called. Part of the clones is missing from these tables; in studies checked, under half for an unresolved V gene and the rest for unknown reasons. The sample records roughly 75,000 clones, over 85% of which are singletons. Less than 8% of the sample belongs to the ten largest clones. Patients with a history of autoimmune disease or receiving systemic immunosuppression were excluded from the trial. In every dose cohort, peripheral blood was drawn for TCR sequencing at baseline, cycle 4 day 1, and cycle 7 day 1. The samples were taken from a phase I, first-in-human, multicenter, open-label dose-escalation trial of ivuxolimab. Adults with locally advanced or metastatic melanoma, renal cell carcinoma, hepatocellular carcinoma or head and neck squamous cell carcinoma were enrolled in the trial. Before TCR sequencing, CD4+ T cells and CD8+ T cells from peripheral blood were sorted into separate populations.

A note on this clone: It has no known antigen specificity. Per-base qualities were not stored, and no clone one base away is much larger.

The CDR3 holds 15 amino acids from the cysteine to the phenylalanine. Only CDR3 DNA is held: 45 bases, read in frame from base 1. CDR1 is given as MNHNS and CDR2 as SASEGT, both from the germline V gene. V is cut by 2 bases and J by 1 base, and the space between the germline ends is 12 bases. Here the chain combines TRBV6-1 and TRBJ2-7; the D gene remains uncertain. The sample in question was CD4+ or CD8+ T cells sorted from blood, obtained in a trial of the OX40 agonist ivuxolimab. The clonotype was recovered from an adult with an advanced solid tumor such as melanoma, head and neck, liver or kidney cancer. At the DNA level, the sequence is TGTGCCAGCAGTGAAAGACTGGGAAGGTCCTACGAGCAGTACTTC. The resulting protein is CASSERLGRSYEQYF.